This section outlines one TCR beta chain sequence together with its context. Its antigen is currently unknown. This record comes from a study of cytomegalovirus exposure and HLA in healthy donors. Study-level points and caveats: Listed as cytomegalovirus-associated were more than 150 TCR beta chains.

V was trimmed by 4 bases and J by 5 bases, leaving 14 bases between them. Germline V gives CDR1 SQVTM, CDR2 ANQGSEA. The CDR3 totals 13 residues. The PCR employed 60 Vbeta primers together with 13 Jbeta primers. Repertoires were generated with immunoSEQ multiplex PCR, while TCRdb's copy carries only in-frame clones and drops some. The data show about 88,000 clones, 60% to 85% seen once. Sequencing was carried out using PBMCs. The sequence was obtained from a woman aged 40 to 55 in good health and CMV-seronegative. This chain uses TRBV29-1 with TRBJ1-1; weak D call: TRBD1 (5 bases). Here the CDR3 reads CSVVSRVGTEAFF. The CDR3 DNA follows: TGCAGCGTTGTGAGCAGGGTTGGGACTGAAGCTTTCTTT.